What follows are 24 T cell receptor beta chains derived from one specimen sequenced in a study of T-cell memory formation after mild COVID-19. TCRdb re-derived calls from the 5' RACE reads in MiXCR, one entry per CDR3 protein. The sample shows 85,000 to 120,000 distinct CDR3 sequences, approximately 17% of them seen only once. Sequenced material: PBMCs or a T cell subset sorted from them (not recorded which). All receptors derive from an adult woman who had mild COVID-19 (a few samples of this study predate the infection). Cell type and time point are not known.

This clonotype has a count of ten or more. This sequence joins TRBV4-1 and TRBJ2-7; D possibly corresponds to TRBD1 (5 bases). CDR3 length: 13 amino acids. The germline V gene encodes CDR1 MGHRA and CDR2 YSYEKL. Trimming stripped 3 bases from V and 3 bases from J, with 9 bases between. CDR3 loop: CASSQSGLYEQYF. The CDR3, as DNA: TGCGCCAGCAGCCAGTCAGGGCTCTACGAGCAGTACTTC.

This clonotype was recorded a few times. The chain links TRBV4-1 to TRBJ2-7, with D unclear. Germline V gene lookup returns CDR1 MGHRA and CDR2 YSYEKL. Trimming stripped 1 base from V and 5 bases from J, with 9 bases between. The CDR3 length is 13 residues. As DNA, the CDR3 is TGCGCCAGCAGCCAAGTAGTAGGGAACGAGCAGTACTTC. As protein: CASSQVVGNEQYF.

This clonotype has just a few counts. CDR3 sequence: CASSWDLIAGGTDTQYF. The DNA of the CDR3 is TGTGCCAGCAGTTGGGACCTCATAGCGGGGGGCACAGATACGCAGTATTTT. This chain uses TRBV28 with TRBJ2-3; 9 bases fit TRBD2. This CDR3 has 17 amino acids. J gave up 1 base and V 4 bases, and 9 bases lay outside the gene matches. The V gene's germline CDR1 is MDHEN and CDR2 SYDVKM.

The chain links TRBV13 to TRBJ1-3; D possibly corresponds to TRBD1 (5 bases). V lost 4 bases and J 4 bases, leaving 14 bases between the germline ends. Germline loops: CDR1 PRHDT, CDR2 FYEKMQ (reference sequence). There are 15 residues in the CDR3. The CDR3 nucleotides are TGTGCCAGCAGCTCGGGGATGGGGCTAGGAAACACCATATATTTT. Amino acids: CASSSGMGLGNTIYF. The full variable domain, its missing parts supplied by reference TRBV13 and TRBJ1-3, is AAGVIQSPRHLIKEKRETATLKCYPIPRHDTVYWYQQGPGQDPQFLISFYEKMQSDKGSIPDRFSAQQFSDYHSELNMSSLELGDSALYFCASSSGMGLGNTIYFGEGSWLTVV.

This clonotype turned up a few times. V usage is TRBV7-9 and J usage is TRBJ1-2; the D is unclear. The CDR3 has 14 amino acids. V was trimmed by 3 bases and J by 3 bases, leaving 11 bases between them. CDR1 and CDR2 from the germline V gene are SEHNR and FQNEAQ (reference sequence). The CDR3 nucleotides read TGTGCCAGCAGCTTTGTAGGGAGCCACTATGGCTACACCTTC. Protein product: CASSFVGSHYGYTF.

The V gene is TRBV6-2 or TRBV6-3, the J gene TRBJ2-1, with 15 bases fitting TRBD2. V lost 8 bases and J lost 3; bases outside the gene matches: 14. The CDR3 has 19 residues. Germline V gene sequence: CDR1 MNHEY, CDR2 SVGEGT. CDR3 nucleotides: TGTGCCAGCCATAGGACTAGCGGGAGGGAGATGGGATACTACAATGAGCAGTTCTTC. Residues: CASHRTSGREMGYYNEQFF.

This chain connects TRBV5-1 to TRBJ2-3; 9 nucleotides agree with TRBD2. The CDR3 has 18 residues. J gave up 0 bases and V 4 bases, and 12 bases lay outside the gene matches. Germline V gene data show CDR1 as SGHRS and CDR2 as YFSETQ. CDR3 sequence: CASSLHASGAYSTDTQYF. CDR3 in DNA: TGCGCCAGCAGCCTACACGCTAGCGGGGCATATAGCACAGATACGCAGTATTTT.

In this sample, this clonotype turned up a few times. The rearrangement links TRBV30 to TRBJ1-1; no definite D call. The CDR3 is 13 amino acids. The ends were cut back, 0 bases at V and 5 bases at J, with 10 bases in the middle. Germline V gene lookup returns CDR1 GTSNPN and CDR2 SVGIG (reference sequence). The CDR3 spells CAWSVIDGTEAFF. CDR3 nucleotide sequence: TGTGCCTGGAGTGTAATTGACGGTACTGAAGCTTTCTTT.

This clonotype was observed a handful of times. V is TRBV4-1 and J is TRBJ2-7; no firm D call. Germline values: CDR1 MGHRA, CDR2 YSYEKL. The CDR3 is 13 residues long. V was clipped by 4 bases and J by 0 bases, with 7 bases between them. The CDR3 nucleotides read TGCGCCAGCAGCCCCGACACCTCCTACGAGCAGTACTTC. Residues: CASSPDTSYEQYF.

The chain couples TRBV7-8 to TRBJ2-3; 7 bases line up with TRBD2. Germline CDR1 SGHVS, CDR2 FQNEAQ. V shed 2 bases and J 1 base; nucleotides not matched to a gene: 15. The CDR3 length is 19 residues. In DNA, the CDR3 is TGTGCCAGCAGCTTACTAGCGGTTACCAGGAGGGGTGGCACAGATACGCAGTATTTT. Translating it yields CASSLLAVTRRGGTDTQYF.

The CDR3 protein is CASRLRGYAGELFF. For the CDR3, the DNA is TGTGCCAGCAGACTACGGGGGTACGCCGGGGAGCTGTTTTTT. The genes are TRBV13 and TRBJ2-2, with D possibly matching TRBD2 (6 bases). The CDR3 loop spans 14 amino acids. V was pared by 6 bases and J by 6 bases, with 14 bases between. From germline, CDR1 is PRHDT and CDR2 FYEKMQ (reference sequence). The full variable domain, completed using reference TRBV13 and TRBJ2-2, is AAGVIQSPRHLIKEKRETATLKCYPIPRHDTVYWYQQGPGQDPQFLISFYEKMQSDKGSIPDRFSAQQFSDYHSELNMSSLELGDSALYFCASRLRGYAGELFFGEGSRLTVL.

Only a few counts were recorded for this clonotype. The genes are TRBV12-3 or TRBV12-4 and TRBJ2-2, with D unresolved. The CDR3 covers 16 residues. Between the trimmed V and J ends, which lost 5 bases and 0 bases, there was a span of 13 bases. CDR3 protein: CASSPQNFPNTGELFF. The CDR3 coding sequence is TGTGCCAGCAGTCCCCAGAATTTCCCGAACACCGGGGAGCTGTTTTTT.

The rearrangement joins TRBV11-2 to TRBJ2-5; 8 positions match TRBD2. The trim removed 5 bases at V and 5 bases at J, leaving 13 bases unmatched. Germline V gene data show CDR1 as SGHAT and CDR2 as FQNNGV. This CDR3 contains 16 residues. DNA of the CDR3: TGTGCCAGCAGCCCCCCGGGACTAGGTGAAGGGGAGACCCAGTACTTC. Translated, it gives CASSPPGLGEGETQYF.

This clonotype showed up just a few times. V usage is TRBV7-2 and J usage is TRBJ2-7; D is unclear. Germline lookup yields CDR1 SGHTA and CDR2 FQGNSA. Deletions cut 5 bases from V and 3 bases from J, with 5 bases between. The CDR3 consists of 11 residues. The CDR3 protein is CASSQDYEQYF. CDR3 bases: TGTGCCAGCAGCCAAGACTACGAGCAGTACTTC.

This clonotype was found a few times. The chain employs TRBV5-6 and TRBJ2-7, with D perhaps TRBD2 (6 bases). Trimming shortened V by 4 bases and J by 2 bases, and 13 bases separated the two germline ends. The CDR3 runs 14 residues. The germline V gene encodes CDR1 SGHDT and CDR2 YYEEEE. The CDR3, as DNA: TGTGCCAGCAGCAGCCCCGGGACTCCCTACGAGCAGTACTTC. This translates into CASSSPGTPYEQYF. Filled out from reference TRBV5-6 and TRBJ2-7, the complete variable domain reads DAGVTQSPTHLIKTRGQQVTLRCSPKSGHDTVSWYQQALGQGPQFIFQYYEEEERQRGNFPDRFSGHQFPNYSSELNVNALLLGDSALYLCASSSPGTPYEQYFGPGTRLTVT.

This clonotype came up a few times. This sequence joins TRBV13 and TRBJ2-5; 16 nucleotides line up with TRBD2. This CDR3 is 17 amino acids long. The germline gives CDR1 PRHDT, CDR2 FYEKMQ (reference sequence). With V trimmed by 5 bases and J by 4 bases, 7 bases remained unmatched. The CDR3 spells CASSPGTSGRATETQYF. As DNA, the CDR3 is TGTGCCAGCAGCCCTGGGACTAGCGGGAGGGCCACAGAGACCCAGTACTTC.

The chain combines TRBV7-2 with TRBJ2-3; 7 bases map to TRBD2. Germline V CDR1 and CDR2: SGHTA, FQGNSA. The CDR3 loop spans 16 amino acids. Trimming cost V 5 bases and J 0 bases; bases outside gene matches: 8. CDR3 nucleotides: TGTGCCAGCAGCCCCCTAACTAGCGCTAGCACAGATACGCAGTATTTT. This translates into CASSPLTSASTDTQYF.

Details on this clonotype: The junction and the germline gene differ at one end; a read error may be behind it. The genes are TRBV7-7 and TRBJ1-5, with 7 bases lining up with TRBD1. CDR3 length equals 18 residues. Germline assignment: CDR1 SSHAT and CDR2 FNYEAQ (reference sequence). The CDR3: CASSLVKATGMNGQPQHF. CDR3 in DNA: TGTGCTAGCAGCTTAGTTAAGGCGACAGGGATGAACGGTCAGCCCCAGCATTTT.

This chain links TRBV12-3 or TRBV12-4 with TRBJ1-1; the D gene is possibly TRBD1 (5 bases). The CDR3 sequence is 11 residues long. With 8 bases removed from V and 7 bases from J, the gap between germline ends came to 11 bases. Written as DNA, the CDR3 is TGTGCCAGCTGTGAGGGGAATGAAGCTTTCTTT. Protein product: CASCEGNEAFF.

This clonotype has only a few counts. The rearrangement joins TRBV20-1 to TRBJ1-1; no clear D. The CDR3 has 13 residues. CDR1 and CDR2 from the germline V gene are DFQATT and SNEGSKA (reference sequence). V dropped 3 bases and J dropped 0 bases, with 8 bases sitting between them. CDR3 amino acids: CSASTDMNTEAFF. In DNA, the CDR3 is TGCAGTGCTAGTACAGATATGAACACTGAAGCTTTCTTT.

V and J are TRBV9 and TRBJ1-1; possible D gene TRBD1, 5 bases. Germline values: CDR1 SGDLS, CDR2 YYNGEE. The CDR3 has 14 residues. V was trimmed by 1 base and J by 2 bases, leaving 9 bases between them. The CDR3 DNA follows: TGTGCCAGCAGCGTAAATGGGGGAAACACTGAAGCTTTCTTT. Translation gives CASSVNGGNTEAFF. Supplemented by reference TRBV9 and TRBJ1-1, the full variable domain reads DSGVTQTPKHLITATGQRVTLRCSPRSGDLSVYWYQQSLDQGLQFLIQYYNGEERAKGNILERFSAQQFPDLHSELNLSSLELGDSALYFCASSVNGGNTEAFFGQGTRLTVV.

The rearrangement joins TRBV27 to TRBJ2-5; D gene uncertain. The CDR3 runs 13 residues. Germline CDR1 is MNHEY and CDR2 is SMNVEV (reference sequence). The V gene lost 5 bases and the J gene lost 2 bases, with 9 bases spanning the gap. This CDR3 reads CASSSLIQETQYF. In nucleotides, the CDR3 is TGTGCCAGCAGTAGCCTTATTCAAGAGACCCAGTACTTC.

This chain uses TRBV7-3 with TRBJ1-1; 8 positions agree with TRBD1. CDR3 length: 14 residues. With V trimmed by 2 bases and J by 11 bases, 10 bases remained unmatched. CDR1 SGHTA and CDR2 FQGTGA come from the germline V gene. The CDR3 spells CASSLGLTGEGAFF. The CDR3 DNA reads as TGTGCCAGCAGCTTAGGGCTGACAGGGGAGGGGGCTTTCTTT.

In DNA form, the CDR3 reads TGCAGTGCTAGCGCCACTCTCGGGTCCGAGCAGTACTTC. Translating it yields CSASATLGSEQYF. The rearrangement links TRBV20-1 to TRBJ2-7; D is undetermined. CDR3 length: 13 amino acids. Germline V gene sequence: CDR1 DFQATT, CDR2 SNEGSKA (reference sequence). The germline V and J ends were trimmed by 3 bases and 6 bases, with 15 bases remaining between them.